The sequence of this T cell receptor beta chain was determined in a study of shared clonotypes between healthy human individuals. CDR1 and CDR2 from the germline V gene are SGHDT and YYEEEE. CDR3 length: 13 amino acids. The V end was cut by 3 bases, the J end by 2 bases, with 8 bases between. As to this clone: Other DNA sequences in the sample encode the same CDR3.

Using immunoSEQ multiplex PCR, the repertoire was profiled, and TCRdb retains in-frame clones only, with some absent. The profile shows roughly 700,000 clones, about nine tenths of them singletons. This TCR was sampled from a man between 18 and 35 years old in good health. Some clones in this sample may be carry-over from other donors' samples. The V call is TRBV5-6, the J call TRBJ1-2, with D perhaps matching TRBD1 (6 bases). The sample consisted of memory CD8+ T cells from PBMCs. Subset here: CD45RO+ cells pooled with CCR7-negative TemRA cells. The CDR3 nucleotides read TGTGCCAGCAGCTCAGGACAGAACTATGGCTACACCTTC. It translates to CASSSGQNYGYTF.